The T cell receptor beta chain described here comes from a study of blood T cell repertoires in COVID-19 (dated by TCRdb to between 2020 and 2021). At the level of the whole study: Samples covering the acute and convalescent phases of COVID-19 were provided by collaborators in the United States, Italy and Spain. The prospective study material was composed of cDNA or gDNA derived from T cells, B-cell-depleted T cells, or PBMCs. The repertoires were released in a freely available public database intended as a resource for research on the immune response to SARS-CoV-2. The samples were drawn from two sources: the first 160 participants of the ongoing ImmuneRACE study, and 1,200 or so subjects contributed by 6 global collaborators. Nearly every sample came with metadata listing a de-identified subject ID, COVID-19 status, age in years and sex. Deeply sampled blood TCRbeta repertoires from subjects exposed to, actively infected with, or recovered from COVID-19 were included in the dataset. Where available, HLA class I and class II types were taken from metadata supplied by the sample provider and were not determined by assay-based typing. The study at large found these results: Clinical and demographic metadata were provided uncurated, with the amount varying by source and participant.

Points on this clone: Its antigen specificity is not known. Base qualities are not recorded, but no much larger clone differs from it by a single base.

V drops 0 bases and J drops 10 bases, leaving 15 bases in between. Via the germline V gene, CDR1 is ENHRY and CDR2 SYGVKD. Taken from cysteine to phenylalanine, the CDR3 has 14 residues. Only the CDR3 portion is preserved as DNA: 42 bases, with reading frame beginning at the first base. TCRbeta CDR3 regions were amplified from genomic DNA using the immunoSEQ Assay, a bias-controlled multiplex PCR. As for how the authors treated the data: The number of nucleated cells in each sample was estimated by amplification of reference gene primers within the assay. To quantify the absolute abundance of each unique TCRbeta CDR3 rearrangement, sequence reads were collapsed and filtered. For each sample, productive Simpson clonality was calculated by taking the square root of Simpson's diversity index across productive rearrangements. Drawn from immuneACCESS, this table holds only the in-frame rearrangements with V and J called that TCRdb kept. Clones are partly lost; checked studies trace under half to an unresolved V gene and leave the rest unexplained. V, J and clone size are those of that table, while D and trimming were read from the DNA. The sample has roughly 68,000 clones on record, 70% to 90% of them singletons. Jointly, the top ten make up 20% to 25% of the sample.

The collaborating institutions used their own protocols to collect whole blood in K2EDTA tubes. For TCRbeta analysis, collaborators shipped samples in one of three forms: frozen whole blood, isolated PBMCs, or DNA extracted from either of those sample types. The sequence joins TRBV10-3 to TRBJ1-1; the D gene is possibly TRBD1, with 5 bases matching. What was sequenced was peripheral blood. The TCR comes from a man aged 45-65 years with acute or convalescent COVID-19. In nucleotide form, the sequence is TGTGCCATCAGTGAGTCATCCGGTCGGGGGAGAGCTTTCTTT. Translated, this is CAISESSGRGRAFF.